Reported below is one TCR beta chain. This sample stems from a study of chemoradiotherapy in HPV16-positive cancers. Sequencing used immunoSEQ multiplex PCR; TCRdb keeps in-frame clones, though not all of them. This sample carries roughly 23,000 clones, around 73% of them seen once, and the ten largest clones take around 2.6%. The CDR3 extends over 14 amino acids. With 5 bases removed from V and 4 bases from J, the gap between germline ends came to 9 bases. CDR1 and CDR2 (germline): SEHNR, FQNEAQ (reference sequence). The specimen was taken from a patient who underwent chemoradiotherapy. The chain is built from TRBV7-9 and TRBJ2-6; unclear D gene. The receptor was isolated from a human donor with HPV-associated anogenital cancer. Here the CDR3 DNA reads TGTGCCAGCAGCCCAAGTTTGGGGGCCAACGTCCTGACTTTC. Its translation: CASSPSLGANVLTF.